This entry lists 5 T cell receptor beta chains sequenced from one sample in a study of a mutant IDH1 vaccine in newly diagnosed glioma (dated by TCRdb to the early 2020s). The protocol used for the library was the immunoSEQ multiplex PCR assay. TCRdb retrieved this table from immuneACCESS and kept in-frame rearrangements only. Not all clones are present; in checked studies, unresolved V genes account for under half, and no reason is known for the remainder. The sample records around 49,000 clones, about three quarters of which are singletons. 5.2% of the sample is held by the ten biggest clonotypes. Read against the paper, the sample's time point label means: week 5, during vaccination. Every vaccine dose consisted of 300 ug of a 20-mer mutant IDH1 peptide in Montanide, administered subcutaneously together with topical imiquimod. These TCRs' antigens remain unknown. The sample was PBMCs, taken from a glioma patient whose treatment included an IDH1 peptide vaccine. These receptors were taken from a man between 50 and 59 years old with glioma.

This clone was observed a few times. The CDR3 bases are TGTGCCAGTAGTCCCTCAGGGGGCCCGAACACTGAAGCTTTCTTT. This translates into CASSPSGGPNTEAFF. The chain employs TRBV19 and TRBJ1-1; 8 bases match TRBD1. The CDR3 consists of 15 residues. The trim removed 5 bases at V and 1 base at J, leaving 6 bases unmatched. Germline CDR1 is LNHDA and CDR2 is SQIVND (reference sequence). Variable domain in full (rest from reference TRBV19 and TRBJ1-1): DGGITQSPKYLFRKEGQNVTLSCEQNLNHDAMYWYRQDPGQGLRLIYYSQIVNDFQKGDIAEGYSVSREKKESFPLTVTSAQKNPTAFYLCASSPSGGPNTEAFFGQGTRLTVV.

Only one count was recorded for this clone. J is TRBJ2-7 and V is TRBV11-2; TRBD1 or TRBD2 may be the D gene (6 bases each). The V end lost 3 bases, the J end lost 0 bases, and 12 bases lay between the germline ends. The CDR3 is 15 residues long. Germline V gene sequence: CDR1 SGHAT, CDR2 FQNNGV. For the CDR3, the DNA is TGTGCCAGCAGCTTGGAGAGGGGGGCCTCCTACGAGCAGTACTTC. Translating it yields CASSLERGASYEQYF.

The chain's CDR3 is CASSPFQGAITEAFF. The CDR3 DNA is TGTGCCAGCAGCCCGTTTCAGGGGGCGATCACTGAAGCTTTCTTT. The genes are TRBV5-4 and TRBJ1-1; 8 bases fit TRBD1. The germline V gene has CDR1 SGHNT and CDR2 YYREEE (reference sequence). V shed 4 bases and J 4 bases; nucleotides not matched to a gene: 9. The CDR3 loop spans 15 amino acids.

The genes are TRBV19 and TRBJ1-2, with a weak D call TRBD1 (6 bases). Germline-derived CDR1 and CDR2 are LNHDA and SQIVND (reference sequence). The CDR3 spans 13 residues. The V and J ends lost 3 bases and 4 bases respectively, with 9 bases between them. CDR3 nucleotide sequence: TGTGCCAGTAGTATGACAGGCCCCTATGGCTACACCTTC. It is translated as CASSMTGPYGYTF. Together with reference TRBV19 and TRBJ1-2, the CDR3 gives the full variable domain: DGGITQSPKYLFRKEGQNVTLSCEQNLNHDAMYWYRQDPGQGLRLIYYSQIVNDFQKGDIAEGYSVSREKKESFPLTVTSAQKNPTAFYLCASSMTGPYGYTFGSGTRLTVV.

There are a few counts of this clone. The chain recombines TRBV7-2 with TRBJ2-1; D perhaps matches TRBD2 (7 bases). Deletions cut 2 bases from V and 7 bases from J, with 12 bases between. The V gene's germline CDR1 is SGHTA and CDR2 FQGNSA. The CDR3 has 14 residues. As DNA, the CDR3 is TGTGCCAGCAGCTTAAAGGGGGGAGGGAATGAGCAGTTCTTC. Residues: CASSLKGGGNEQFF.